This record concerns one TCR beta chain sequence. Its antigen is as yet unknown. Together with a sample-barcoded 5' primer, a J-beta primer mix was included in a second PCR lasting about 6 to 12 cycles. From the 5' RACE reads, TCRdb called clonotypes with MiXCR, one entry per CDR3 protein. Among about 1.4 million distinct CDR3 sequences, approximately 59% were seen once, and the ten largest hold over 6.5%. The sample originates from a study of blood T cells in healthy people across ages. Study as a whole: The capture of about one barcoded beta molecule per two T cells was achieved by template switching.

Each sample yielded at least 5 micrograms of PBMC total RNA. Study observations and caveats: In long-lived donors, naive CD4+ cell counts and diversity exceeded those of aged donors. Older individuals had lower TCR beta diversity per million T cells (the decline was roughly linear).

The germline V gene has CDR1 SGHAT and CDR2 FQNNGV. The CDR3 spans 13 residues. The chain employs TRBV11-2 and TRBJ2-7; maybe TRBD1 (5 bases). The DNA end is more similar to TRBJ2-5, so the J call may be wrong. Sequenced input: blood. The TCR originated in a man aged 18 to 29 in good health. This CDR3 is CASSAQGWETQYF. CDR3 DNA sequence: TGTGCCAGCAGCGCGCAGGGTTGGGAGACCCAGTACTTC.